This TCR beta chain was captured in a study of T cell changes during pregnancy in multiple sclerosis. J gave up 5 bases and V 8 bases, and 6 bases lay outside the gene matches. Germline assignment: CDR1 MRHNA and CDR2 SNTAGT. CDR3 length: 13 residues. Only in-frame clones appear in the TCRdb table, and some are missing; sequencing was by immunoSEQ multiplex PCR. Here the sample spans over 70,000 clones, less than 95% being singletons. The sample in question was peripheral blood, obtained in the first trimester of pregnancy. The receptor was derived from a female donor in good health, enrolled as a control in a pregnancy study. The rearrangement joins TRBV6-4 to TRBJ1-1; TRBD1 agrees at 9 bases. This CDR3 is CASPGQGGTEAFF. In DNA form, the CDR3 reads TGTGCCAGCCCGGGACAGGGAGGTACTGAAGCTTTCTTT.